This T cell receptor beta chain appears in the sequencing data of a study of molecular identifiers for immune sequencing clone quantification. Study overall: Replicate runs used RNA from around 18,000 or 91,000 naive CD8 cells, which was split five ways into aliquots, and four of those aliquots were then sequenced.

Library preparation followed earlier protocols using designated TCR primers. One entry per CDR3 protein results from TCRdb running MiXCR on the PCR reads. The data show more than 550,000 distinct CDR3 sequences, 25% seen once. Germline loops: CDR1 SGHAT, CDR2 FQNNGV. The CDR3 is made up of 12 amino acids. Broader study findings: Clones of above 20 RNA copies carried over 98% of effector molecules; in naive cells they carried under 1%.

Isolation of naive CD8 T cells was achieved by sorting on a CD8+CD4-CCR7+CD45RA+ phenotype. A word on this clonotype: Its cognate antigen is unknown. One end of the junction fails to match germline, which may point to a read error.

Sequencing was carried out using naive CD8+ T cells from blood, with Jurkat cell RNA spiked in. As to subset: FACS-sorted CD8+CD4-CCR7+CD45RA+ naive T cells. This TCR derives from a human donor in good health. Some libraries in this study had Jurkat cell RNA spiked in. The rearrangement links TRBV11-2 to TRBJ2-3, with TRBD1 as a possible D gene (6 bases). The CDR3 sequence is CASSLTTGTQYF. The CDR3 DNA reads TGTGCCAGCAGCTTGACGACAGGTACGCAGTATTTT.